The sequence of this TCR beta chain was determined in a study of identical twins. Trimming shortened V by 0 bases and J by 6 bases, and 8 bases separated the two germline ends. The CDR3 sequence is 13 residues long. Via MiXCR, TCRdb re-called the 5' RACE reads, giving one row per CDR3 protein. Among 350,000 to 450,000 distinct CDR3 sequences, about 18% were seen once, and the ten largest hold 9% to 15%. This clonotype was detected ten times or more. Specimen: naive T cells sorted from blood. V usage is TRBV12-3 or TRBV12-4 and J usage is TRBJ1-2; D uncertain. This receptor was taken from a man in his forties or fifties in good health. This chain's CDR3 is CASSLAQGNGYTF. The DNA of the CDR3 is TGTGCCAGCAGTTTAGCGCAAGGGAATGGCTACACCTTC.